The rows below give T cell receptor beta chains drawn from one sample of a study of a mutant IDH1 vaccine in newly diagnosed glioma. Measured with immunoSEQ multiplex PCR; TCRdb has only the in-frame clones, and not every one. In the table there are about 48,000 clones, more than 60% of which are singletons. For these TCRs, the target antigens are not known. The specimen was PBMCs, collected from a glioma patient whose treatment included an IDH1 peptide vaccine. Every receptor here comes from a man between 40 and 49 years old with glioma. Both conserved end residues are part of each CDR3. D genes are given only for firm matches. Some rows mark clone size as missing; the rest say once, few, many or name a class of expanded clone.

v_call	clone_size	d_call	j_call	cdr3_nt	cdr3_aa
TRBV11-3	.	.	TRBJ2-3	TGTGCCAGCAGCTTAGATCCCGCGGGGGATACGCAGTATTTT	CASSLDPAGDTQYF
TRBV15	.	TRBD2	TRBJ2-7	TGTGCCACCAGCAAAGATCCCAGACTAGCGGGGGGCCTCTACGAGCAGTACTTC	CATSKDPRLAGGLYEQYF
TRBV5-8	.	.	TRBJ1-2	TGTGCCAGCAGCCAAAACACGGACTATGGCTACACCTTC	CASSQNTDYGYTF
TRBV10-3	few	TRBD1	TRBJ2-7	TGTGCCATCAGTGTGGACAGGCCGAACTACGAGCAGTACTTC	CAISVDRPNYEQYF
TRBV25-1	.	TRBD1	TRBJ2-2	TGTGCCAGCAGATCGTCATCGGGACAGGGTTCGAACACCGGGGAGCTGTTTTTT	CASRSSSGQGSNTGELFF
TRBV5-1	.	.	TRBJ1-3	TGCGCCAGCAGCCCCCAGACAGGCCACTCTGGAAACACCATATATTTT	CASSPQTGHSGNTIYF
TRBV2	.	.	TRBJ1-5	TGTGCCAGCAGTTTGTCCAGGGACGGTCAGCCCCAGCATTTT	CASSLSRDGQPQHF
TRBV7-9	.	TRBD2	TRBJ2-2	TGTGCCAGCAGCTTAGGATCCAGCGGGGACACCGGGGAGCTGTTTTTT	CASSLGSSGDTGELFF
TRBV13	.	TRBD2	TRBJ2-3	TGTGCCAGCAGCCGGGGACTAGCGCAGTATTTT	CASSRGLAQYF
TRBV5-1	.	TRBD1	TRBJ1-2	TGCGCCAGCAGCCCGCAGGGGGAACGGGGTGGCTACACCTTC	CASSPQGERGGYTF
TRBV5-1	few	TRBD2	TRBJ2-1	TGCGCCAGCGCCCGGACAGGGGGGTCGGGACTAGCGGGGGGAGAGTTCTTC	CASARTGGSGLAGGEFF
TRBV9	.	TRBD1	TRBJ2-7	TGTGCCAGCAGCGTCCAGGGGGATCCCTACGAGCAGTACTTC	CASSVQGDPYEQYF
TRBV7-9	few	TRBD1	TRBJ1-3	TGTGCCAGCAGCTTATGGGACAGCGGAAACACCATATATTTT	CASSLWDSGNTIYF
TRBV2	medium-sized	TRBD1	TRBJ2-7	TGTGCCAGCAGTGGGGACAGGAAAAAAGGGGTTTACGAGCAGTACTTC	CASSGDRKKGVYEQYF
TRBV2	.	TRBD2	TRBJ2-1	TGTGCCAGCAGTCGGACTAGCGGGGGCCACAATGAGCAGTTCTTC	CASSRTSGGHNEQFF
TRBV19	few	TRBD1	TRBJ2-7	TGTGCCAGTAGTGCGCCGGGACAGGGGAGCGAGCAGTACTTC	CASSAPGQGSEQYF
TRBV19	.	.	TRBJ2-3	TGTGCCAGTAAGACTCGCACAGATACGCAGTATTTT	CASKTRTDTQYF
TRBV6-5	.	.	TRBJ1-1	TGTGCCAGCAGTTACGCCGGAGGGGGGAACACTGAAGCTTTCTTT	CASSYAGGGNTEAFF
TRBV10-1	once	.	TRBJ1-4	TGCGCCAGCAGAGCCAGTGGGCTGGATGAAAAACTGTTTTTT	CASRASGLDEKLFF
TRBV5-5	.	TRBD2	TRBJ2-2	TGTGCCAGCAGCCCGGGACTAGCGGGGGGGCAGAACACCGGGGAGCTGTTTTTT	CASSPGLAGGQNTGELFF
TRBV10-3	.	.	TRBJ2-3	TGTGCCATCGAGGGTAGGGGCACAGATACGCAGTATTTT	CAIEGRGTDTQYF
TRBV11-2	.	TRBD1	TRBJ1-1	TGTGCCAGCAGCCCAATTCAGGGGGGCGGCACTGAAGCTTTCTTT	CASSPIQGGGTEAFF
TRBV2	.	TRBD1	TRBJ2-3	TGTGCCAGCAGGACAGGGAGTAATACAGATACGCAGTATTTT	CASRTGSNTDTQYF
TRBV19	.	.	TRBJ2-3	TGTGCCAGTAGTAAAGACAGGTCCACAGATACGCAGTATTTT	CASSKDRSTDTQYF
TRBV27	.	.	TRBJ2-3	TGTGCCAGCAGTTTGGTAGGGGGTCGGACAGATACGCAGTATTTT	CASSLVGGRTDTQYF
TRBV5-1	.	.	TRBJ1-1	TGCGCCAGCAGCTTGGCTCACGCTCCTCTCTGGAACACTGAAGCTTTCTTT	CASSLAHAPLWNTEAFF
TRBV5-4	.	TRBD1	TRBJ2-1	TGTGCCAGCAGCTTGTGGGACAGGGGCAACAATGAGCAGTTCTTC	CASSLWDRGNNEQFF
TRBV9	.	TRBD1	TRBJ2-2	TGTGCCAGCAGCGTAGAAGCAGGGGGCGAGCTGTTTTTT	CASSVEAGGELFF
TRBV20-1	few	.	TRBJ2-1	TGCAGTGCTGCCCGGCGCGATGAGCAGTTCTTC	CSAARRDEQFF
TRBV11-1	.	.	TRBJ1-6	TGTGCCAGCAGCTCGTACAGGGATGCAACCCTCCACTTT	CASSSYRDATLHF
TRBV7-6	.	TRBD1	TRBJ2-7	TGTGCCAGCAGCTCGGGACAGAATTACGAGCAGTACTTC	CASSSGQNYEQYF
TRBV7-6	.	.	TRBJ1-6	TGTGCCAGCAGCCGGGACTATAATTCACCCCTCCACTTT	CASSRDYNSPLHF
TRBV7-2	.	.	TRBJ2-2	TGTGCCAGCAGCTGGGTCCGGGCCGGGGAGCTGTTTTTT	CASSWVRAGELFF
TRBV19	.	.	TRBJ1-2	TGTGCCAGTAGTATTGTCGGCAGAAGCTATGGCTACACCTTC	CASSIVGRSYGYTF
TRBV5-6	.	.	TRBJ1-6	TGTGCCAGCAGCTTGGCCGGTTTAGGCGGGAGTTCACCCCTCCACTTT	CASSLAGLGGSSPLHF
TRBV19	.	.	TRBJ2-3	TGTGCCAGTAGTATGGTGGGGAAATTCACAGATACGCAGTATTTT	CASSMVGKFTDTQYF
TRBV9	.	.	TRBJ1-1	TGTGCCAGCAGCGTAGCTATGTTCGACACTGAAGCTTTCTTT	CASSVAMFDTEAFF
TRBV19	.	.	TRBJ1-4	TGTGCCAGTAGTATGAAGAGGGCTTGGACAACTAATGAAAAACTGTTTTTT	CASSMKRAWTTNEKLFF
TRBV5-1	few	.	TRBJ1-1	TGCGCCAGCAGCTTGGGAGACGACAGTCCGAACACTGAAGCTTTCTTT	CASSLGDDSPNTEAFF
TRBV7-6	few	.	TRBJ1-1	TGTGCCAGCAGCTTAGAGGGGGGCACTGAAGCTTTCTTT	CASSLEGGTEAFF